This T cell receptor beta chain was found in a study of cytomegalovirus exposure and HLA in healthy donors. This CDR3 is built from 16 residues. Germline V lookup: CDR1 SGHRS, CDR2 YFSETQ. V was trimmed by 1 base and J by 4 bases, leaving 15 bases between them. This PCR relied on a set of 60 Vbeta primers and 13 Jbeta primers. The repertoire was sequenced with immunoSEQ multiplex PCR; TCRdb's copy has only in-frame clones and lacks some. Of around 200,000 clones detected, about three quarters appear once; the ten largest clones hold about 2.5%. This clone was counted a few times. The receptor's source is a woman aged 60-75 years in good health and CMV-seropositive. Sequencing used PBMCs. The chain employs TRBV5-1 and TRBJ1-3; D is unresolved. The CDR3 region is CASSLSLPSAGNTIYF. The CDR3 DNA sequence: TGCGCCAGCAGCTTGTCTCTACCCTCTGCAGGAAACACCATATATTTT.